A single sample is the source of the 6 T cell receptor beta chains below, sequenced in a study of cytomegalovirus exposure and HLA in healthy donors. PCR amplification relied on 60 Vbeta primers (plus 13 Jbeta primers). The data were produced by immunoSEQ multiplex PCR, yet TCRdb's version contains in-frame clones alone and is incomplete. The repertoire holds approximately 130,000 clones, with just under 85% as singletons. The sequenced sample was PBMCs. Receptor source: a boy under 10 years old in good health and CMV-seronegative.

Comments on this clone: Relative to the germline gene, one junction end is altered; a read error may explain this. This chain uses TRBV7-9 with TRBJ1-2, with D maybe TRBD1 (5 bases). This CDR3 is built from 15 residues. CDR1 and CDR2 from the germline V gene are SEHNR and FQNEAQ (reference sequence). The CDR3 nucleotides are TGTGCCAGCAACTTACAGGTCTCAACTAACTATGGCTACACCTTC. Amino acids: CASNLQVSTNYGYTF.

The V and J genes are TRBV5-5 and TRBJ2-7, with TRBD1 matching 12 bases. The CDR3 covers 14 residues. Germline-derived CDR1 and CDR2 are SGHKS and YYEKEE (reference sequence). Trimming took 4 bases from V and 6 from J; bases not matched to a gene: 5. As DNA, the CDR3 is TGTGCCAGCAGCACCCCGGGACAGGGGGCCGAGCAGTACGTC. Its translation is CASSTPGQGAEQYV.

In this sample, this clone turned up once. This chain uses TRBV15 with TRBJ1-1; D unclear. The CDR3 is made up of 12 amino acids. Between the trimmed V and J ends, which lost 5 bases and 3 bases, there was a span of 7 bases. Germline CDR1 is LNHNV and CDR2 is YYDKDF (reference sequence). The CDR3 DNA reads as TGTGCCACCAGCGAACACCACACTGAAGCTTTCTTT. This translates into CATSEHHTEAFF.

The chain is built from TRBV4-1 and TRBJ2-1; 7 bases are shared with TRBD2. J lost 4 bases, V lost 3 bases, and 9 bases had no gene match. Germline assignment: CDR1 MGHRA and CDR2 YSYEKL. This CDR3 is built from 16 residues. In DNA form, the CDR3 reads TGCGCCAGCAGCCACCCAGAGGGGAGGGTTTACAATGAGCAGTTCTTC. Translated: CASSHPEGRVYNEQFF.

This chain links TRBV9 with TRBJ2-7; 7 bases fit TRBD1. Trimming at V came to 1 base and at J to 6 bases, leaving 1 base not matched to a gene. The CDR3 runs 12 residues. Germline assignment: CDR1 SGDLS and CDR2 YYNGEE. The chain's CDR3 is CASSVTGAEQYF. The CDR3 coding sequence is TGTGCCAGCAGCGTAACAGGGGCCGAGCAGTACTTC.

The chain carries TRBV2 and TRBJ1-6; D may be TRBD1 (5 bases). Germline-derived CDR1 and CDR2 are SNHLY and FYNNEI. The germline V and J ends were trimmed by 6 bases and 7 bases, with 16 bases remaining between them. This CDR3 spans 15 amino acids. CDR3: CASSYSTDFNSPLHF. The CDR3, as DNA: TGTGCCAGCAGCTACTCGACAGATTTCAATTCACCCCTCCACTTT.